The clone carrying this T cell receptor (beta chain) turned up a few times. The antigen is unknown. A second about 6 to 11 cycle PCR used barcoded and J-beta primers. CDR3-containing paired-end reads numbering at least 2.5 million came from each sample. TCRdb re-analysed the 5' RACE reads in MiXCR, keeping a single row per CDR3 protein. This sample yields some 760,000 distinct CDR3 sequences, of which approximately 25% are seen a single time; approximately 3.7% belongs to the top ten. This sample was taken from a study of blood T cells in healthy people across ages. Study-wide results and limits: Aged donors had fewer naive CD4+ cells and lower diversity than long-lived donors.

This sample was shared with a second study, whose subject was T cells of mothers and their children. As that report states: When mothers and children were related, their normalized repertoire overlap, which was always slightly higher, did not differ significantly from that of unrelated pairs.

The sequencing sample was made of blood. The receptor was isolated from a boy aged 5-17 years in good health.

For the CDR3, the DNA is TGCAGCGTTCGACAGGGCGAGACCCAGTACTTC. This gives the protein CSVRQGETQYF. The V call is TRBV29-1, the J call TRBJ2-5; 7 nucleotides line up with TRBD1. The V gene end was trimmed by 5 bases and the J gene end by 5 bases; junction bases not matched to a gene: 2. CDR3 length equals 11 residues. CDR1 SQVTM and CDR2 ANQGSEA come from the germline V gene.